Below are 6 T cell receptor beta chains sequenced from a single sample in a study of CD8+CD57+ T cells in acquired aplastic anemia. TCR beta VDJ combinations and CDR3 sequences were profiled from genomic DNA. TCRdb fed the reads into MiXCR, producing one record per CDR3 protein. The data contain 150,000 to 200,000 distinct CDR3 sequences, roughly 63% of them singletons. The sequencing sample was made of sorted CD4+, CD8+, or CD8+CD57+ T cells (not recorded which) from PBMCs. Receptors were obtained from a human donor in good health.

The chain joins TRBV25-1 to TRBJ2-5, with TRBD2 matching 7 bases. Trimming removed 1 base from V and 2 bases from J; junction bases left unmatched: 7. Germline assignment: CDR1 MGHDK and CDR2 SYGVNS. The CDR3 has 16 amino acids. The CDR3 nucleotides read TGTGCCAGCAGTGAATGGACGGTGGGGGGGCAAGAGACCCAGTACTTC. It specifies CASSEWTVGGQETQYF.

This clonotype has a single count. The rearrangement joins TRBV15 to TRBJ1-5; 7 positions match TRBD1. Germline V gene data show CDR1 as LNHNV and CDR2 as YYDKDF (reference sequence). This CDR3 has 16 residues. J lost 7 bases, V lost 0 bases, and 9 bases had no gene match. CDR3: CATSRDLGQPHQPQHF. DNA of the CDR3: TGTGCCACCAGCAGAGATCTGGGACAGCCCCACCAGCCCCAGCATTTT.

The chain joins TRBV7-9 to TRBJ2-1, with 7 positions matching TRBD2. The CDR3 has 16 residues. Germline V gene sequence: CDR1 SEHNR, CDR2 FQNEAQ (reference sequence). Trimming cost V 5 bases and J 5 bases; bases outside gene matches: 12. Here the CDR3 reads CASSELRGLVNNEQFF. DNA of the CDR3: TGTGCCAGCAGCGAACTCAGAGGACTAGTCAACAATGAGCAGTTCTTC.

The CDR3 DNA sequence: TGTGCCAGTCGGGGGGCCCCACAGAATACGCAGTATTTT. Protein product: CASRGAPQNTQYF. The V gene is TRBV5-5, the J gene TRBJ2-3; TRBD2 might be the D (7 bases). The CDR3 is made up of 13 amino acids. CDR1 and CDR2 from the germline V gene are SGHKS and YYEKEE (reference sequence). The ends were cut back, 8 bases at V and 7 bases at J, with 17 bases in the middle.

In this sample, this clonotype turned up a few times. The rearrangement uses TRBV7-6 and TRBJ2-7; D might be TRBD1 (5 bases). V was clipped by 3 bases and J by 2 bases, with 14 bases between them. This CDR3 spans 15 amino acids. The germline gives CDR1 SGHVS, CDR2 FNYEAQ. CDR3 coding DNA: TGTGCCAGCAGCTTTAGATTAGGGGCCACCTACGAGCAGTACTTC. It translates to CASSFRLGATYEQYF. Drawing the rest from reference TRBV7-6 and TRBJ2-7, the complete variable domain is GAGVSQSPRYKVTKRGQDVALRCDPISGHVSLYWYRQALGQGPEFLTYFNYEAQQDKSGLPNDRFSAERPEGSISTLTIQRTEQRDSAMYRCASSFRLGATYEQYFGPGTRLTVT.

The chain joins TRBV6-1 to TRBJ2-1; possible D gene TRBD1, 6 bases. CDR3 length: 14 amino acids. V lost 6 bases and J lost 3, with 12 bases in between. Germline V gene sequence: CDR1 MNHNS, CDR2 SASEGT. For the CDR3, the DNA is TGTGCCAGCAGCGAACAGGGATTCTACAATGAGCAGTTCTTC. It translates to CASSEQGFYNEQFF.